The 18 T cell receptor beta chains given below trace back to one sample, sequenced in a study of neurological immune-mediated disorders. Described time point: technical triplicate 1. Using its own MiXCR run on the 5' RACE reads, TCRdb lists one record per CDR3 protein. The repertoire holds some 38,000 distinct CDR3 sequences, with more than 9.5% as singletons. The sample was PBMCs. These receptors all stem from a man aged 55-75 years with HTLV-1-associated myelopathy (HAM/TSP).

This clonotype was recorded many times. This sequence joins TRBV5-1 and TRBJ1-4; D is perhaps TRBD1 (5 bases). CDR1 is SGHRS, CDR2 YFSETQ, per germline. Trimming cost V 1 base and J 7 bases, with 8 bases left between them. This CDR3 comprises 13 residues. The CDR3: CASSLSGFEKLFF. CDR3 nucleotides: TGCGCCAGCAGCTTGTCAGGGTTTGAAAAACTGTTTTTT.

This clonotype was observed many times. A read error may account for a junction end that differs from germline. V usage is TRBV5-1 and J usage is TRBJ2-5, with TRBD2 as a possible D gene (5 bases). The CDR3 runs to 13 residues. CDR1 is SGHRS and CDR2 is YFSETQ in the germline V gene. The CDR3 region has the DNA TGCACCAGCAGCTTGTACGGGATGGAGACCCAGTACTTC. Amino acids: CTSSLYGMETQYF.

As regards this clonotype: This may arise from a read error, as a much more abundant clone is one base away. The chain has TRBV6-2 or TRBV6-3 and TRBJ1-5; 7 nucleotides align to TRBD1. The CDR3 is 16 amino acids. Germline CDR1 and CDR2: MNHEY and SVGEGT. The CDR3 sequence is CASSKTGAGSNQPHHF. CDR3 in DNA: TGTGCCAGCAGCAAAACAGGGGCCGGGAGCAATCAGCCCCATCATTTT.

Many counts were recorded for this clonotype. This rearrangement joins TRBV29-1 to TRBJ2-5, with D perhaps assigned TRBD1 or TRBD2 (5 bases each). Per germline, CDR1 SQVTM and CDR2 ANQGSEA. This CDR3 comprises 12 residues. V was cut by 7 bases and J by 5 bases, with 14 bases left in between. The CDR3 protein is CSAKKGDETQYF. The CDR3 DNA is TGCAGCGCCAAGAAAGGGGACGAGACCCAGTACTTC.

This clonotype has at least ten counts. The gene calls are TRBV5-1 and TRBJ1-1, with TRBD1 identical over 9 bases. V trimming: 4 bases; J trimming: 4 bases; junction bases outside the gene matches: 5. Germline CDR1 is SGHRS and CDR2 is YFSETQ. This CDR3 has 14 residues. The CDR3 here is CASSLQGAGTEAFF. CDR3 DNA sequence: TGCGCCAGCAGCCTACAGGGGGCTGGCACTGAAGCTTTCTTT.

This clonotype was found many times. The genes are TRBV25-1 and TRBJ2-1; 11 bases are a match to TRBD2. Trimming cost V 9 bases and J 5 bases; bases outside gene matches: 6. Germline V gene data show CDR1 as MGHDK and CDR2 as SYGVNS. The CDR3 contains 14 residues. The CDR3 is CASQLAGGNNEQFF. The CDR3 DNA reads TGTGCCAGTCAATTAGCGGGAGGGAACAATGAGCAGTTCTTC.

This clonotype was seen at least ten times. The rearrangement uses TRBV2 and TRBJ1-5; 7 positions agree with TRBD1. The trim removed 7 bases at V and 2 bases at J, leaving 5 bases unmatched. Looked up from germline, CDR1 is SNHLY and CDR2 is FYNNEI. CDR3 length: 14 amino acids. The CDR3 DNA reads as TGTGCCAGCATGGGACAGATGGGCAATCAGCCCCAGCATTTT. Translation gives CASMGQMGNQPQHF.

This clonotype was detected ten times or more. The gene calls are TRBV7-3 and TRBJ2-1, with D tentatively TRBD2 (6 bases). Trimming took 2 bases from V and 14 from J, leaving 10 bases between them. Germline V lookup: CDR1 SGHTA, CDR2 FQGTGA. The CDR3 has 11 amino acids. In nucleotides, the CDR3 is TGTGCCAGCAGCTTAGGGGACTTTAAGTTCTTC. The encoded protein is CASSLGDFKFF.

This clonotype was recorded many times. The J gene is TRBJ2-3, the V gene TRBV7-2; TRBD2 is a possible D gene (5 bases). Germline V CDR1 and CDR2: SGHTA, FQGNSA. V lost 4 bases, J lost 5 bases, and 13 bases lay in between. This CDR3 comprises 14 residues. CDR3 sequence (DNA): TGTGCCAGCAGCTCAGGACTCTCTGGAGATACGCAGTATTTT. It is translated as CASSSGLSGDTQYF.

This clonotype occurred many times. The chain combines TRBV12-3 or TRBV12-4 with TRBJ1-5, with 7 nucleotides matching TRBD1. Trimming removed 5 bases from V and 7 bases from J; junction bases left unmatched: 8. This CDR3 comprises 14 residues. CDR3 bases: TGTGCCAGCAGTCCTGCACGGACAGGCCAGCCCCAGCATTTT. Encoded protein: CASSPARTGQPQHF.

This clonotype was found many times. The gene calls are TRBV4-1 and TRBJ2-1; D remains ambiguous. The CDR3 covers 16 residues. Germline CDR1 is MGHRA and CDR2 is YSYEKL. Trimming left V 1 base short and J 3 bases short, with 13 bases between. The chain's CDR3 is CASSQVDLFIYNEQFF. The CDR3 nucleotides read TGCGCCAGCAGCCAAGTCGACTTATTTATCTACAATGAGCAGTTCTTC.

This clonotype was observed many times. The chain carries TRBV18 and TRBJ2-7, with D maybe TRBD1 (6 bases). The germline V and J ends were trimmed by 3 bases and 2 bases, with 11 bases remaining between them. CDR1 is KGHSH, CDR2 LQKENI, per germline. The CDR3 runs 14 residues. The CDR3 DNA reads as TGTGCCAGCTCACCGAAGAGGGGGACCTACGAGCAGTACTTC. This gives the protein CASSPKRGTYEQYF.

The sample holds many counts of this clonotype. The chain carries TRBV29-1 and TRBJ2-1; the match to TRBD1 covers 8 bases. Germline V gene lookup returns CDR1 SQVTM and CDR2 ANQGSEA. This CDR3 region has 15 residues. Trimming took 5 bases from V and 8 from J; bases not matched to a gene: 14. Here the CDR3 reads CSVRKEAGGWDEQFF. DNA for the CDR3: TGCAGCGTTAGGAAGGAGGCAGGGGGCTGGGATGAGCAGTTCTTC.

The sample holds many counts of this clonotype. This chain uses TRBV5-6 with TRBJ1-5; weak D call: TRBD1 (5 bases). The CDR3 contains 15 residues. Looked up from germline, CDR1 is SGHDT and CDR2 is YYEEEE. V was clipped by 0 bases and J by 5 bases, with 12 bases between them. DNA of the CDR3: TGTGCCAGCAGCTTGGCCGGGGGGAACTATCAGCCCCAGCATTTT. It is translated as CASSLAGGNYQPQHF.

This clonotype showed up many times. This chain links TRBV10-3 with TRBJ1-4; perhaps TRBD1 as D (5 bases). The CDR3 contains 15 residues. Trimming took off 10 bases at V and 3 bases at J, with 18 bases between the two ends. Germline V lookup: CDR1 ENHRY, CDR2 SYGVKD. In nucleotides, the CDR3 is TGTGCCACGACACGGGGAGGGGATCCTAATGAAAAACTGTTTTTT. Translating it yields CATTRGGDPNEKLFF.

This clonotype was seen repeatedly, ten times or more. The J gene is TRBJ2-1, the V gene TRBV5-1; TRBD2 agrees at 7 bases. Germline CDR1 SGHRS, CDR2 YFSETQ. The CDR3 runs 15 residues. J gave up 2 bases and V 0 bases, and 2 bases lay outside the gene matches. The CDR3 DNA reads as TGCGCCAGCAGCTTGGCTCTAGCGGCCTACAATGAGCAGTTCTTC. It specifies CASSLALAAYNEQFF.

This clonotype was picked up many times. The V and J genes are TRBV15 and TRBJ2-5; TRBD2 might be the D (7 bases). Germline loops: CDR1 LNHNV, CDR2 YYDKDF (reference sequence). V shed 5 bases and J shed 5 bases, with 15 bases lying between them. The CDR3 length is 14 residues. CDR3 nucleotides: TGTGCCACCAGCGGAAGGGGGGGCCGGGAGACCCAGTACTTC. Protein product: CATSGRGGRETQYF.

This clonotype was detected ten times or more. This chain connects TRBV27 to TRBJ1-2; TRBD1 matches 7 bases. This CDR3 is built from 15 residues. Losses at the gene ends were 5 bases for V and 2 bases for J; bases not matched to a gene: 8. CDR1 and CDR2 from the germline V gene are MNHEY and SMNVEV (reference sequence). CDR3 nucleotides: TGTGCCAGCAGTCCACACGGACAGGCGAACTATGGCTACACCTTC. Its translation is CASSPHGQANYGYTF.